A single sample gave rise to the 26 T cell receptor beta chains below, sequenced in a study of T-cell reconstitution after alpha-beta-depleted transplantation in children. A TCRbeta library incorporating unique molecular identifiers was prepared. TCRdb redid the calling of the PCR reads with MiXCR, one entry per CDR3 protein. The sample includes roughly 790,000 distinct CDR3 sequences, roughly 16% of them seen just once. This sample comprised PBMCs, mostly from graft donor cells, obtained 360 days after TCRalphabeta/CD19-depleted stem cell transplant. The source of these receptors is a male patient aged 5 to 17 who had a stem cell transplant for acute lymphoblastic leukemia, so the T cells may come from the graft donor.

The chain recombines TRBV27 with TRBJ1-6, with D unresolved. Germline CDR1 and CDR2: MNHEY and SMNVEV (reference sequence). CDR3 length: 12 residues. The V end lost 2 bases, the J end lost 13 bases, and 9 bases lay between the germline ends. This CDR3 reads CASSLAGTPLHF. The DNA of the CDR3 is TGTGCCAGCAGTTTAGCGGGTACGCCCCTCCACTTT.

The DNA of the CDR3 is TGTGCCACCAGCGAGGGCCCGGGCTATGGCTACACCTTC. The encoded protein is CATSEGPGYGYTF. The chain links TRBV15 to TRBJ1-2; unclear D gene. Germline V gives CDR1 LNHNV, CDR2 YYDKDF (reference sequence). The CDR3 has 13 residues. Deletions cut 5 bases from V and 4 bases from J, with 11 bases between.

The chain employs TRBV19 and TRBJ2-1, with D tentatively TRBD2 (5 bases). This CDR3 has 14 residues. Trimming removed 5 bases from V and 5 bases from J, with 13 bases in between. From germline, CDR1 is LNHDA and CDR2 SQIVND (reference sequence). CDR3 bases: TGTGCCAGTAGTTCCCAACCGGGAAACAATGAGCAGTTCTTC. Translation gives CASSSQPGNNEQFF.

Only a few counts were recorded for this clonotype. J is TRBJ2-5 and V is TRBV5-6; TRBD1 matches 7 bases. After removal of 2 bases from V and 4 bases from J, the junction contained 5 bases not matched to a gene. CDR3 size: 14 residues. Per the germline V gene, CDR1 is SGHDT and CDR2 is YYEEEE. The CDR3 region has the DNA TGTGCCAGCAGCTTTGCAGGGGGTCTAGAGACCCAGTACTTC. Translated, it gives CASSFAGGLETQYF.

This clonotype was counted many times. The chain combines TRBV9 with TRBJ2-1; D unresolved. Per germline, CDR1 SGDLS and CDR2 YYNGEE. The CDR3 has 16 amino acids. With 0 bases removed from V and 4 bases from J, the gap between germline ends came to 14 bases. This CDR3 reads CASSVAAVALYNEQFF. The CDR3 bases are TGTGCCAGCAGCGTAGCTGCCGTCGCACTTTACAATGAGCAGTTCTTC.

Many counts were recorded for this clonotype. The chain joins TRBV12-3 or TRBV12-4 to TRBJ1-1, with 8 bases identical to TRBD1. This CDR3 comprises 13 residues. Trimming cost V 7 bases and J 5 bases; bases outside gene matches: 6. CDR3 loop: CASTKRQGTEAFF. DNA of the CDR3: TGTGCCAGCACCAAACGACAGGGGACTGAAGCTTTCTTT.

V gene TRBV14 combines with J gene TRBJ2-7, with TRBD2 matching over 9 bases. Germline lookup yields CDR1 SGHDN and CDR2 FVKESK. Losses at the gene ends were 3 bases for V and 2 bases for J; bases not matched to a gene: 8. This CDR3 spans 16 amino acids. Written as DNA, the CDR3 is TGTGCCAGCAGCCATGCCGGACTAGCGTTGCCCTACGAGCAGTACTTC. Its translation is CASSHAGLALPYEQYF.

The V and J genes are TRBV12-3 or TRBV12-4 and TRBJ2-7, with TRBD1 matching 8 bases. The trim removed 2 bases at V and 3 bases at J, leaving 6 bases unmatched. This CDR3 comprises 15 residues. The CDR3 coding sequence is TGTGCCAGCAGTTTAACGGGGACAGGCTACTACGAGCAGTACTTC. This codes for CASSLTGTGYYEQYF.

The rearrangement links TRBV12-3 or TRBV12-4 to TRBJ2-7, with 10 bases lining up with TRBD1. The CDR3 contains 17 residues. Losses at the gene ends were 0 bases for V and 0 bases for J; bases not matched to a gene: 5. The CDR3 is CASSLAKTGGDSYEQYF. CDR3 DNA: TGTGCCAGCAGTTTAGCTAAGACAGGGGGCGACTCCTACGAGCAGTACTTC.

This clonotype was seen a handful of times. The chain employs TRBV2 and TRBJ2-1; a weak D match, TRBD1 (5 bases). The germline V gene encodes CDR1 SNHLY and CDR2 FYNNEI. The V and J ends lost 1 base and 7 bases respectively, with 11 bases between them. CDR3 length: 14 amino acids. Here the CDR3 reads CASSEGQGGNEQFF. CDR3 nucleotide sequence: TGTGCCAGCAGTGAAGGTCAGGGTGGGAATGAGCAGTTCTTC.

This clonotype has at least ten counts. The rearrangement links TRBV5-1 to TRBJ2-3; D may be TRBD2 (6 bases). With 2 bases removed from V and 4 bases from J, the gap between germline ends came to 14 bases. The germline gives CDR1 SGHRS, CDR2 YFSETQ. The CDR3 has 15 amino acids. DNA for the CDR3: TGCGCCAGCAGCTTACGGACTATCAACTCAGATACGCAGTATTTT. This sequence encodes CASSLRTINSDTQYF.

This clonotype occurred a few times. The chain combines TRBV24-1 with TRBJ2-5; no clear D gene. With 4 bases removed from V and 5 bases from J, the gap between germline ends came to 13 bases. The CDR3 is 14 residues long. Germline CDR1 and CDR2: KGHDR and SFDVKD. Here the CDR3 reads CATSEPTRKETQYF. In DNA, the CDR3 is TGTGCCACCAGTGAACCGACGAGGAAGGAGACCCAGTACTTC.

The rearrangement uses TRBV20-1 and TRBJ2-1, with 8 bases aligning to TRBD2. This CDR3 contains 13 residues. V lost 5 bases, J lost 7 bases, and 7 bases stayed unmatched. Germline CDR1 is DFQATT and CDR2 is SNEGSKA (reference sequence). This CDR3 reads CSAQAGAMNEQFF. The CDR3 nucleotides read TGCAGTGCTCAAGCGGGAGCAATGAATGAGCAGTTCTTC.

This chain uses TRBV7-8 with TRBJ1-5, with D unresolved. V shed 4 bases and J shed 0 bases, with 25 bases lying between them. The CDR3 sequence is 20 residues long. From germline, CDR1 is SGHVS and CDR2 FQNEAQ. CDR3 amino acids: CASSSRYAGAALYSNQPQHF. CDR3 in DNA: TGTGCCAGCAGCTCCCGGTATGCAGGCGCTGCGCTATATAGCAATCAGCCCCAGCATTTT.

V is TRBV29-1 and J is TRBJ2-1; a possible D gene is TRBD1 (5 bases). Germline V CDR1 and CDR2: SQVTM, ANQGSEA. Trimming took 8 bases from V and 3 from J, leaving 17 bases between them. This CDR3 spans 14 amino acids. The CDR3 here is CSHAQTADYNEQFF. The CDR3 DNA sequence: TGCAGCCATGCCCAGACAGCCGACTACAATGAGCAGTTCTTC.

This clonotype was found a few times. The V and J genes are TRBV27 and TRBJ1-1; D is unclear. The CDR3 spans 14 residues. Germline V CDR1 and CDR2: MNHEY, SMNVEV (reference sequence). V lost 2 bases and J lost 2, with 9 bases in between. CDR3 nucleotides: TGTGCCAGCAGTTTAATCGAGGGAAACACTGAAGCTTTCTTT. This translates into CASSLIEGNTEAFF.

This clonotype showed up many times. The CDR3 nucleotides are TGCGCCAGCAGCTTGGGACTAGCGGGAGCCCTGAACTACGAGCAGTACTTC. It encodes CASSLGLAGALNYEQYF. V gene TRBV5-1 combines with J gene TRBJ2-7; 12 bases map to TRBD2. The V and J ends lost 0 bases and 3 bases, in that order; junction bases with no gene match: 7. The CDR3 covers 17 residues. The germline gives CDR1 SGHRS, CDR2 YFSETQ.

This chain links TRBV9 with TRBJ2-7; 7 bases fit TRBD1. The CDR3 is made up of 14 amino acids. Germline V gene sequence: CDR1 SGDLS, CDR2 YYNGEE. The V segment lost 4 bases and the J segment 2 bases; nucleotides outside the gene matches: 6. The DNA of the CDR3 is TGTGCCAGCAGCCCTTCGACAGGGCCCTACGAGCAGTACTTC. The encoded protein is CASSPSTGPYEQYF.

This rearrangement joins TRBV11-2 to TRBJ2-2; maybe TRBD1 (5 bases). Germline V gives CDR1 SGHAT, CDR2 FQNNGV. The CDR3 contains 16 residues. The V end was cut by 2 bases, the J end by 2 bases, with 12 bases between. In DNA form, the CDR3 reads TGTGCCAGCAGCTTATGGGGTACAGGCAACACCGGGGAGCTGTTTTTT. Its translation: CASSLWGTGNTGELFF.

The rearrangement links TRBV7-4 to TRBJ2-7; perhaps TRBD2 as D (5 bases). The ends were cut back, 7 bases at V and 4 bases at J, with 20 bases in the middle. Looked up from germline, CDR1 is SGHVT and CDR2 is SQSDAQ. The CDR3 has 15 amino acids. CDR3: CASNPPVDFRYEQYF. The CDR3 nucleotides read TGTGCCAGCAACCCCCCCGTGGACTTTCGATACGAGCAGTACTTC.

This clonotype showed up just a few times. The genes are TRBV20-1 and TRBJ1-1, with D possibly matching TRBD1 (5 bases). This CDR3 spans 15 amino acids. V gave up 3 bases and J gave up 5 bases, with 19 bases separating them. Germline loops: CDR1 DFQATT, CDR2 SNEGSKA (reference sequence). The CDR3 reads CSASSQQARVTEAFF. The CDR3 DNA reads TGCAGTGCTAGTAGCCAACAGGCAAGGGTGACTGAAGCTTTCTTT.

This clonotype was counted between two and nine times. This chain links TRBV10-3 with TRBJ1-2, with D perhaps matching TRBD1 (5 bases). The CDR3 contains 17 residues. The germline gives CDR1 ENHRY, CDR2 SYGVKD. Trimming took 0 bases from V and 3 from J, leaving 17 bases between them. The CDR3 is CAISESRAGARDYGYTF. Written as DNA, the CDR3 is TGTGCCATCAGTGAGTCGAGGGCCGGGGCTCGGGACTATGGCTACACCTTC.

The gene calls are TRBV3-1 and TRBJ2-7, with D possibly being TRBD2 (6 bases). CDR1 LGHDT and CDR2 YNNKEL come from the germline V gene (reference sequence). V was pared by 3 bases and J by 5 bases, with 14 bases between. The CDR3 has 14 amino acids. The CDR3 DNA reads as TGTGCCAGCAGCCACCCGGGACTCGGCCACGAGCAGTACTTC. This encodes CASSHPGLGHEQYF.

V is TRBV7-2 and J is TRBJ1-1; D is uncertain. Germline V CDR1 and CDR2: SGHTA, FQGNSA. The V end lost 2 bases, the J end lost 2 bases, and 9 bases lay between the germline ends. CDR3 length: 14 amino acids. The CDR3 protein is CASSLTNGNTEAFF. As DNA, the CDR3 is TGTGCCAGCAGCTTAACTAACGGAAACACTGAAGCTTTCTTT. The whole variable domain, remainder taken from reference TRBV7-2 and TRBJ1-1, is GAGVSQSPSNKVTEKGKDVELRCDPISGHTALYWYRQSLGQGLEFLIYFQGNSAPDKSGLPSDRFSAERTGGSVSTLTIQRTQQEDSAVYLCASSLTNGNTEAFFGQGTRLTVV.

The chain is built from TRBV29-1 and TRBJ2-7, with D unresolved. Trimming cost V 8 bases and J 7 bases, with 15 bases left between them. CDR1 is SQVTM, CDR2 ANQGSEA, per germline. The CDR3 is 11 residues long. The CDR3 here is CSYSLTSEQYF. DNA of the CDR3: TGCAGCTATTCACTGACCTCAGAGCAGTACTTC.

This chain uses TRBV5-5 with TRBJ1-4; tentatively, D is TRBD1 (5 bases). The V end lost 3 bases, the J end lost 3 bases, and 18 bases lay between the germline ends. The germline CDR1 and CDR2 sequences are SGHKS and YYEKEE (reference sequence). This CDR3 is 17 amino acids long. As DNA, the CDR3 is TGTGCCAGCAGCTCCCGGCCGGAGGGGATAGCTAATGAAAAACTGTTTTTT. It translates to CASSSRPEGIANEKLFF.